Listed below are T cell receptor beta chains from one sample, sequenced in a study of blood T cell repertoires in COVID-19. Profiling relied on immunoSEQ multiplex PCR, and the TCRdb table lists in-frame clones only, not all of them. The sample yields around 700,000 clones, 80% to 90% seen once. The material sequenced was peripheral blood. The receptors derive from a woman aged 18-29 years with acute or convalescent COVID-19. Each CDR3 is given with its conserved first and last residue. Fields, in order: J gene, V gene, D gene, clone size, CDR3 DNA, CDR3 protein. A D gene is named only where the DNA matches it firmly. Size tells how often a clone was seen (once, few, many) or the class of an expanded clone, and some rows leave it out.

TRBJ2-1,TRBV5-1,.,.,TGCGCCAGCAGCTTATGGGCTCGCTCCTACAATGAGCAGTTCTTC,CASSLWARSYNEQFF
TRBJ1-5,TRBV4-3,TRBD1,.,TGCGCCAGCAGCCAAGCCTATTGGACAGGGGGTAACGATCAGCCCCAGCATTTT,CASSQAYWTGGNDQPQHF
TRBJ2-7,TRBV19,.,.,TGTGCCAGTACGGGTGGAGGACAGTACTACGAGCAGTACTTC,CASTGGGQYYEQYF
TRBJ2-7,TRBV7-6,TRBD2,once,TGTGCCAGCAGTTTGACTAGCGGGGGACTCAGCTCCTACGAGCAGTACTTC,CASSLTSGGLSSYEQYF
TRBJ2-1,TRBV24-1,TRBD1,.,TGTGCCACCAGTGACCCTCTCCCGGGACAGGGCACCTATGAGCAGTTCTTC,CATSDPLPGQGTYEQFF
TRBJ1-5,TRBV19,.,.,TGTGCCAGTAGTATGTGGGTGAGGGGCAATCAGCCCCAGCATTTT,CASSMWVRGNQPQHF
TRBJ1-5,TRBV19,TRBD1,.,TGTGCCAGTGAGACAGGGCACGATCAGCCCCAGCATTTT,CASETGHDQPQHF
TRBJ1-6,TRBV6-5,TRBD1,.,TGTGCCAGCAGTTACGTTGGACAGGGGTATAATTCACCCCTCCACTTT,CASSYVGQGYNSPLHF
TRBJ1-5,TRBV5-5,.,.,TGTGCCAGCAGCTTGGGCGACAGTCGCAATCAGCCCCAGCATTTT,CASSLGDSRNQPQHF
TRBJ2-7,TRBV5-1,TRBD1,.,TGCGCCAGCAGCTTGGACCTCCGGGACAGGGGCCGCTCCTACGAGCAGTACTTC,CASSLDLRDRGRSYEQYF
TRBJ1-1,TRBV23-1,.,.,TGCGCCGTGGGGGGGACTGAAGCTTTCTTT,CAVGGTEAFF
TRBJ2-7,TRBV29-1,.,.,TGCAGCGTCGTGCCGGTGGGGGCGATCGACGAGCAGTACTTC,CSVVPVGAIDEQYF
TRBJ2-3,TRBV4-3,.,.,TGCGCCAGCAGCCAAGACTGGCAGGGGACAGATACGCAGTATTTT,CASSQDWQGTDTQYF
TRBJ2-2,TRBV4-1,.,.,TGCGCCAGCAACCGGAGGGCGGGAACGAACACCGGGGAGCTGTTTTTT,CASNRRAGTNTGELFF
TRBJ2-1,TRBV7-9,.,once,TGTGCCAGCAGCTTAGTAAACAATGAGCAGTTCTTC,CASSLVNNEQFF
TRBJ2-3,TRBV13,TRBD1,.,TGTGCCAGCAGCCGGACAGGGAAGGCTAGGACAGATACGCAGTATTTT,CASSRTGKARTDTQYF
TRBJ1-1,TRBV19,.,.,TGTGCCAGTAACCCCGGACAGATAAACGACATGAACACTGAAGCTTTCTTT,CASNPGQINDMNTEAFF
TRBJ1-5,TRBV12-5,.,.,TGTGCTAGTGGTTTCTCCCGGGGGAGTCCCGCTAGCAATCAGCCCCAGCATTTT,CASGFSRGSPASNQPQHF
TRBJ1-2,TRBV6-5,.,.,TGTGCCAGCAGTTACTCGACGAGGAACTATGGCTACACCTTC,CASSYSTRNYGYTF
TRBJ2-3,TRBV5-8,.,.,TGTGCCAGCAGTCCAGATGCTGGGACAAGAAGCACAGATACGCAGTATTTT,CASSPDAGTRSTDTQYF